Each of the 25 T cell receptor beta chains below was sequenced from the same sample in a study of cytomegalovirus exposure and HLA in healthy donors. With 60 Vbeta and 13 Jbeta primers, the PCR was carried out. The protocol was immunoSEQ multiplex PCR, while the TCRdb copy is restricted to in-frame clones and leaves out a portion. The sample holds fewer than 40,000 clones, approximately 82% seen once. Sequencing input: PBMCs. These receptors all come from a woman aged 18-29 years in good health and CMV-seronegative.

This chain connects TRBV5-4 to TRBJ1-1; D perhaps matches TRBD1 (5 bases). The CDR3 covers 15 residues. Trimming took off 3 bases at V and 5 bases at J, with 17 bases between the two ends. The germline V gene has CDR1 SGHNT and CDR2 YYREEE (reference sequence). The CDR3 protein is CASSSALGGRTEAFF. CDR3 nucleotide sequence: TGTGCCAGCAGCTCGGCCCTCGGGGGAAGGACTGAAGCTTTCTTT. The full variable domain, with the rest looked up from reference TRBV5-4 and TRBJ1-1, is ETGVTQSPTHLIKTRGQQVTLRCSSQSGHNTVSWYQQALGQGPQFIFQYYREEENGRGNFPPRFSGLQFPNYSSELNVNALELDDSALYLCASSSALGGRTEAFFGQGTRLTVV.

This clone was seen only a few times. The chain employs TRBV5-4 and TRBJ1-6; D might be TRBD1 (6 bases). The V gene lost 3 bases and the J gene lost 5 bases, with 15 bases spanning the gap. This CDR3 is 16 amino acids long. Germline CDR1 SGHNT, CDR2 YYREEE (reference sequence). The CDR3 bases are TGTGCCAGCAGCTCCCTCGATCGGACAGATAATTCACCCCTCCACTTT. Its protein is CASSSLDRTDNSPLHF.

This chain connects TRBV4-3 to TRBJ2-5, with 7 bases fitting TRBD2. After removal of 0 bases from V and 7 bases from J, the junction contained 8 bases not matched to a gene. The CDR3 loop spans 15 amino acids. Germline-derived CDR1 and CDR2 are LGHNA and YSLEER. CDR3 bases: TGCGCCAGCAGCCAAGAGAGCGGGGCTAGGGTGACCCAGTACTTC. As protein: CASSQESGARVTQYF.

The DNA of the CDR3 is TGTGCCAGCAGCTTTGGGCGAAAAGAGACCCAGTACTTC. Protein: CASSFGRKETQYF. The chain links TRBV5-4 to TRBJ2-5; D is unresolved. The CDR3 has 13 amino acids. In germline, CDR1 is SGHNT, CDR2 YYREEE (reference sequence). With 2 bases removed from V and 3 bases from J, the gap between germline ends came to 8 bases. Variable domain in full (rest from reference TRBV5-4 and TRBJ2-5): ETGVTQSPTHLIKTRGQQVTLRCSSQSGHNTVSWYQQALGQGPQFIFQYYREEENGRGNFPPRFSGLQFPNYSSELNVNALELDDSALYLCASSFGRKETQYFGPGTRLLVL.

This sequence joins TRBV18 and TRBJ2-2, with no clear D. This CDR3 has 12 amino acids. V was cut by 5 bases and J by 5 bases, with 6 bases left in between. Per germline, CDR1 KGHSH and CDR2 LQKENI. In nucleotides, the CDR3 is TGTGCCAGCTCAGTAAATACCGGGGAGCTGTTTTTT. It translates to CASSVNTGELFF. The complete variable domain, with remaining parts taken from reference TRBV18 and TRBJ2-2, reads NAGVMQNPRHLVRRRGQEARLRCSPMKGHSHVYWYRQLPEEGLKFMVYLQKENIIDESGMPKERFSAEFPKEGPSILRIQQVVRGDSAAYFCASSVNTGELFFGEGSRLTVL.

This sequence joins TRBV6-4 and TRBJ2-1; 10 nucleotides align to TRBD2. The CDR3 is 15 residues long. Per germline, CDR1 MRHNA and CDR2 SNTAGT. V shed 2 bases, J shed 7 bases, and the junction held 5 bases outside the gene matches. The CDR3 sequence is CASSDSGGAVNEQFF. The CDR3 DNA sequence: TGTGCCAGCAGTGACAGCGGGGGGGCCGTGAATGAGCAGTTCTTC.

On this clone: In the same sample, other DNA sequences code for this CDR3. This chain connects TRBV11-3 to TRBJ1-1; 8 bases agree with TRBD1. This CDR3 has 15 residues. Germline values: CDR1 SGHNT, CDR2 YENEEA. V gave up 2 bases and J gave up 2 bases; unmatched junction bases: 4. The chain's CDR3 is CASSLSGQGNTEAFF. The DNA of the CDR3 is TGTGCCAGCAGCTTAAGCGGACAGGGTAACACTGAAGCTTTCTTT.

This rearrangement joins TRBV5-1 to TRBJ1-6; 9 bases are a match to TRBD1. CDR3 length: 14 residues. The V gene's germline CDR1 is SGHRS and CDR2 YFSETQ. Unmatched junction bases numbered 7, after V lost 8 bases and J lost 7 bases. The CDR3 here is CASSPGQGNSPLHF. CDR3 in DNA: TGCGCCAGTAGCCCCGGACAGGGGAATTCACCCCTCCACTTT.

CDR3 bases: TGTGCCAGCTCACTACCGCTTTCCGGGGGGGCGGGCTATGGCTACACCTTC. It translates to CASSLPLSGGAGYGYTF. The chain employs TRBV18 and TRBJ1-2; perhaps TRBD1 as D (6 bases). Germline V gene sequence: CDR1 KGHSH, CDR2 LQKENI. The CDR3 is made up of 17 amino acids. V lost 4 bases and J 4 bases, leaving 22 bases between the germline ends.

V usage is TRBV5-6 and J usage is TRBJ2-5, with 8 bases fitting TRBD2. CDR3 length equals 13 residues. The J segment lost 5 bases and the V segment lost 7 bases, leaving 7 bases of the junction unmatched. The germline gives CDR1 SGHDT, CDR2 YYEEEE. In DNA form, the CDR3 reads TGTGCCAGCGAACGGGAGGGTTGGGAGACCCAGTACTTC. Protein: CASEREGWETQYF.

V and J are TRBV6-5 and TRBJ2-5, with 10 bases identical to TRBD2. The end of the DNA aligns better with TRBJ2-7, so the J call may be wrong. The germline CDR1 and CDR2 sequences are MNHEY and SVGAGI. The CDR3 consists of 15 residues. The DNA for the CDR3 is TGTGCCAGCAGGCCAACTAGCGGGGTATTCTACGAGCAGTACTTC. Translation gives CASRPTSGVFYEQYF.

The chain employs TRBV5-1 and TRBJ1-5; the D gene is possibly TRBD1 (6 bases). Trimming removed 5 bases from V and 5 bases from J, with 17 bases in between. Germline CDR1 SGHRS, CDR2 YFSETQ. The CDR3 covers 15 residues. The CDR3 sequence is CASRQGPTRDQPQHF. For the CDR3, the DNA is TGCGCCAGCAGACAGGGTCCTACGCGAGATCAGCCCCAGCATTTT. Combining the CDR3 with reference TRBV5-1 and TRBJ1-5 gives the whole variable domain KAGVTQTPRYLIKTRGQQVTLSCSPISGHRSVSWYQQTPGQGLQFLFEYFSETQRNKGNFPGRFSGRQFSNSRSEMNVSTLELGDSALYLCASRQGPTRDQPQHFGDGTRLSIL.

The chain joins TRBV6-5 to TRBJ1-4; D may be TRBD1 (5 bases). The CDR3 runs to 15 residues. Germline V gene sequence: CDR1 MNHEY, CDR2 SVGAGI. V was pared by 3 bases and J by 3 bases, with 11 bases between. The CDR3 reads CASSYLGVSNEKLFF. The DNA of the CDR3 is TGTGCCAGCAGTTATCTAGGGGTGTCTAATGAAAAACTGTTTTTT.

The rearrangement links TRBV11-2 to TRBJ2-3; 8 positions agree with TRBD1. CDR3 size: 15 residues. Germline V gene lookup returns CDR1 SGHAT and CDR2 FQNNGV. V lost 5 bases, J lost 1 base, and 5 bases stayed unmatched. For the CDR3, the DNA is TGTGCCAGCAGCGGGAGGACAGGGCGCACAGATACGCAGTATTTT. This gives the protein CASSGRTGRTDTQYF.

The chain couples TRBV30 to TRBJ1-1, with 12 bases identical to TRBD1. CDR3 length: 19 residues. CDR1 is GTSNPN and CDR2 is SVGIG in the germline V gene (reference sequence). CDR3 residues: CASPVLGGQGARSNTEAFF. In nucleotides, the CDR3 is TGTGCGTCCCCGGTACTTGGGGGACAGGGGGCGCGGAGTAACACTGAAGCTTTCTTT.

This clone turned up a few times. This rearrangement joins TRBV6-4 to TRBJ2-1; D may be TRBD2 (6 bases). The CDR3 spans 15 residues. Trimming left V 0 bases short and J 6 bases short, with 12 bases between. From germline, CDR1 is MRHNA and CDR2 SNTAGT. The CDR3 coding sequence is TGTGCCAGCAGTGACTCGTCGGGGGACCCCAATGAGCAGTTCTTC. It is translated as CASSDSSGDPNEQFF.

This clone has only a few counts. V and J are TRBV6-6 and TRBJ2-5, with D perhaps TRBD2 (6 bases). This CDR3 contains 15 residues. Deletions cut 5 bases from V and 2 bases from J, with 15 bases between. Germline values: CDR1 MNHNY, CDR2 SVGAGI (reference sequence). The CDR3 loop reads CASSRPGSGQETQYF. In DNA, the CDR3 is TGTGCCAGCAGTAGACCGGGAAGCGGGCAAGAGACCCAGTACTTC.

CDR3 residues: CASSFYRRGELYEQYF. The DNA of the CDR3 is TGTGCCAGCAGTTTTTACCGTAGAGGTGAACTCTACGAGCAGTACTTC. The chain links TRBV27 to TRBJ2-5; D gene unclear. The J call may be faulty, since TRBJ2-7 better matches the DNA end. Germline assignment: CDR1 MNHEY and CDR2 SMNVEV (reference sequence). The CDR3 has 16 residues.

The CDR3 DNA sequence: TGTGCCAGCAGCCTTCAAGCGGGAGGAGAGCAGTTCTTC. As protein: CASSLQAGGEQFF. This chain uses TRBV7-3 with TRBJ2-1, with TRBD2 matching 9 bases. Looked up from germline, CDR1 is SGHTA and CDR2 is FQGTGA. The CDR3 extends over 13 amino acids. V lost 5 bases to trimming and J lost 10 bases; unmatched junction nucleotides: 6.

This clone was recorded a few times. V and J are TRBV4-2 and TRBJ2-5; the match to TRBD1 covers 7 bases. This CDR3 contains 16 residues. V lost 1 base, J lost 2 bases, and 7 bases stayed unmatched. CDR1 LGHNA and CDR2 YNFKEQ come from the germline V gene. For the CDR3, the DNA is TGTGCCAGCAGCCAAGGAAGCGGCAGGGGGCAAGAGACCCAGTACTTC. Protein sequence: CASSQGSGRGQETQYF.

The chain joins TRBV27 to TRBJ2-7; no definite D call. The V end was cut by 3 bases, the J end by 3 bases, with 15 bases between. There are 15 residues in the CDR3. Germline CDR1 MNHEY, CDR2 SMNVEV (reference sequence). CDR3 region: CASSLSTSPGYEQYF. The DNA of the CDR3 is TGTGCCAGCAGTTTGTCGACATCCCCCGGCTACGAGCAGTACTTC.

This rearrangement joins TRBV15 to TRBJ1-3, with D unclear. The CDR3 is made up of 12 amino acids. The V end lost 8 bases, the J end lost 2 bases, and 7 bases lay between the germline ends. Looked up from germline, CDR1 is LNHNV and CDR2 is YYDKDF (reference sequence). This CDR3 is CATREAGNTIYF. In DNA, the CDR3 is TGTGCCACCCGCGAGGCTGGAAACACCATATATTTT.

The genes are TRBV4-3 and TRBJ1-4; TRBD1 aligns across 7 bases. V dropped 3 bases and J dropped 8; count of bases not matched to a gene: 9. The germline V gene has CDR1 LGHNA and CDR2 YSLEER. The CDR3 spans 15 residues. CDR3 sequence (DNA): TGCGCCAGCAGCCAGGGGACAGCGGGTGGGGAAAAACTGTTTTTT. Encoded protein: CASSQGTAGGEKLFF.

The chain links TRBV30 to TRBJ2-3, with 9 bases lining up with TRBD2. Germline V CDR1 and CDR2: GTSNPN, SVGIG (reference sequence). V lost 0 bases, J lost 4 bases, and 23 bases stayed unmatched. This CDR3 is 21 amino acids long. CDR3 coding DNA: TGTGCCTGGAGTGTAGCCTGGACTAGCGTCCCGACCCTGAGTAACGCAGATACGCAGTATTTT. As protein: CAWSVAWTSVPTLSNADTQYF. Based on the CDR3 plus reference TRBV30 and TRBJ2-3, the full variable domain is SQTIHQWPATLVQPVGSPLSLECTVEGTSNPNLYWYRQAAGRGLQLLFYSVGIGQISSEVPQNLSASRPQDRQFILSSKKLLLSDSGFYLCAWSVAWTSVPTLSNADTQYFGPGTRLTVL.

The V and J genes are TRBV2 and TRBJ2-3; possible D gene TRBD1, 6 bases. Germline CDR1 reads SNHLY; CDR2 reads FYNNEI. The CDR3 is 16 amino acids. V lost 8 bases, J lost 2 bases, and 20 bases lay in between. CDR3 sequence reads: CASYHPQGRSTDTQYF. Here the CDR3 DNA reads TGTGCCAGCTATCACCCACAGGGAAGGTCCACAGATACGCAGTATTTT. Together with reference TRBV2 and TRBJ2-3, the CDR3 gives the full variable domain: EPEVTQTPSHQVTQMGQEVILRCVPISNHLYFYWYRQILGQKVEFLVSFYNNEISEKSEIFDDQFSVERPDGSNFTLKIRSTKLEDSAMYFCASYHPQGRSTDTQYFGPGTRLTVL.